This T cell receptor beta chain is from a study of T cells after yellow fever vaccination. This clonotype has ten or more counts. What it binds is not known. In germline, CDR1 is PRHDT, CDR2 FYEKMQ (reference sequence). V was trimmed by 1 base and J by 7 bases, leaving 7 bases between them. The CDR3 loop spans 12 amino acids. MiXCR, run by TCRdb on the 5' RACE reads, gives a single entry per CDR3 protein. The sample has approximately 250,000 distinct CDR3 sequences, roughly 6.2% seen once. The study, taken as a whole, reports: The appearance of a small share of clonotypes in both CD4 and CD8 compartments was observed. From the bulk population, abundant clonotypes could contaminate and appear within FACS-sorted repertoires.

Material: CD4+ T cells sorted from PBMCs, obtained on the day of the yellow fever booster vaccination. The receptor was derived from a young man who received the YFV17D yellow fever vaccine. The chain couples TRBV13 to TRBJ2-5; D unclear. CDR3 loop: CASSLASSTQYF. The CDR3 DNA reads TGTGCCAGCAGCTTAGCTTCCTCGACCCAGTACTTC.